These T cell receptor beta chains were read from a single sample in a study of vaccination effects on CD4 cells after COVID-19. Sequencing was performed with immunoSEQ multiplex PCR; in TCRdb, only in-frame clones are kept and a portion is missing. Here the sample spans roughly 70,000 clones, 76% being singletons. Antigens for these TCRs are unknown. This specimen was CD4+ T cells from PBMCs cultured with HCoV-OC43 spike peptides, taken after COVID-19 vaccination. The receptors shown here come from a human donor who received a COVID-19 vaccine. CDR3s include the opening cysteine and the closing phenylalanine or tryptophan. The D gene is left open where the match is weak. Clone size is given for some rows only: seen once, a few or many times, or a class if the clone is expanded.

- | TRBD1 | TRBJ2-5 | TRBV4-1 | TGCGCCAGCAGCCAAGATAAGGGGGCATCAGAGACCCAGTACTTC | CASSQDKGASETQYF
- | - | TRBJ2-6 | TRBV4-1 | TGCGCCAGCAGCCAGTTAGTCTTCCATCCACTTGCCTCTGGGGCCAACGTCCTGACTTTC | CASSQLVFHPLASGANVLTF
few | - | TRBJ1-2 | TRBV5-4 | TGTGCCAGCAGCAAGGAGACAGGCCCCTATGGCTACACCTTC | CASSKETGPYGYTF
- | - | TRBJ2-5 | TRBV27 | TGTGCCAGCAGTACCGGGCCCCAGGGAGAGACCCAGTACTTC | CASSTGPQGETQYF
- | - | TRBJ2-4 | TRBV5-1 | TGCGCCAGCAGTACCCGACCGGGACAACTTAAAAACATTCAGTACTTC | CASSTRPGQLKNIQYF
- | TRBD1 | TRBJ1-1 | TRBV29-1 | TGCACCATTGTCAGGGGGCAGAACACTGAAGCTTTCTTT | CTIVRGQNTEAFF
- | - | TRBJ1-2 | TRBV5-1 | TGCGCCAGCAGCTTGGCGGGAGATAACTATGGCTACACCTTC | CASSLAGDNYGYTF
- | TRBD1 | TRBJ1-1 | TRBV29-1 | TGCAGCGTGGGAGGACAGGGGGTGAACACTGAAGCTTTCTTT | CSVGGQGVNTEAFF
- | - | TRBJ1-2 | TRBV6-5 | TGTGCCAGCAGTTACTCGGCAGGGGCGAACTATGGCTACACCTTC | CASSYSAGANYGYTF
- | - | TRBJ2-2 | TRBV12-3/TRBV12-4 | TGTGCCAGCAGTTTCAACACCGGGGAGCTGTTTTTT | CASSFNTGELFF
- | - | TRBJ2-3 | TRBV6-5 | TGTGCCAGCAGTTACGGGCGTTCCCTTAGCACAGATACGCAGTATTTT | CASSYGRSLSTDTQYF
- | TRBD2 | TRBJ2-5 | TRBV11-1 | TGTGCCAGCAGTTCGGGGACTAGCGGGGTAGAGACCCAGTACTTC | CASSSGTSGVETQYF
- | - | TRBJ2-5 | TRBV30 | TGTGCCTGGAATCAGAACTCCCAAGAGACCCAGTACTTC | CAWNQNSQETQYF
- | - | TRBJ1-2 | TRBV5-1 | TGCGCCAGCAGCTTGGCGTTTGGTGGGGATGGCTACACCTTC | CASSLAFGGDGYTF
- | - | TRBJ2-3 | TRBV2 | TGTGCCAGGGCCGGGACACAGGGAGATACGCAGTATTTT | CARAGTQGDTQYF
- | TRBD2 | TRBJ2-3 | TRBV6-5 | TGTGCCAGCAGTTATCTAGCGGGGTCAGATACGCAGTATTTT | CASSYLAGSDTQYF
- | - | TRBJ2-1 | TRBV6-4 | TGTGCCAGCAGTCGTACGTTGTTCGCTGAGCAGTTCTTC | CASSRTLFAEQFF
- | TRBD1 | TRBJ2-5 | TRBV9 | TGTGCCAGCAGCGTAAGGGACAGACAAGAGACCCAGTACTTC | CASSVRDRQETQYF
- | - | TRBJ1-2 | TRBV24-1 | TGTGCCACCAGTGAAACAGACGCCTATGGCTACACCTTC | CATSETDAYGYTF
- | - | TRBJ1-5 | TRBV3-1/TRBV3-2 | TGTGCCAGCAGCCTAGGCAATCAGCCCCAGCATTTT | CASSLGNQPQHF
- | - | TRBJ2-2 | TRBV5-1 | TGCGCCAGCAGCTGGGGCCAGATGACCGGGGAGCTGTTTTTT | CASSWGQMTGELFF
- | TRBD1 | TRBJ1-4 | TRBV9 | TGTGCCAGCAGCTTCAGACAGGGCATTGGAGAAAAACTGTTTTTT | CASSFRQGIGEKLFF
- | - | TRBJ1-3 | TRBV12-5 | TGTGCTAGTGGGCGACAGAATGGAAACACCATATATTTT | CASGRQNGNTIYF
- | - | TRBJ1-1 | TRBV6-1 | TGTGCCAGCAGTGAAGCCCGCAGGAGGGCAGCTTTCTTT | CASSEARRRAAFF
- | - | TRBJ2-3 | TRBV4-2 | TGTGCCAGCAGCCAAGCTAGGGATAGCAGCGCAGATACGCAGTATTTT | CASSQARDSSADTQYF
- | TRBD1 | TRBJ1-1 | TRBV5-4 | TGTGCCAGCAGCCGTGACAGGGGCGACACTGAAGCTTTCTTT | CASSRDRGDTEAFF
- | - | TRBJ2-2 | TRBV20-1 | TGCAGTGCTATCAACACCGGGGAGCTGTTTTTT | CSAINTGELFF
- | - | TRBJ1-6 | TRBV6-6 | TGTGCCAGCTCACAATTCGATAATTCACCCCTCCACTTT | CASSQFDNSPLHF
- | - | TRBJ2-1 | TRBV24-1 | TGTGCCACCAGTGAACCCAGGTCCTACAATGAGCAGTTCTTC | CATSEPRSYNEQFF
- | - | TRBJ2-6 | TRBV9 | TGTGCCAGCAGTACGGGGGGCGCGGCTGGGGCCAACGTCCTGACTTTC | CASSTGGAAGANVLTF
once | - | TRBJ2-5 | TRBV5-4 | TGTGCCAGCAGCATAGGTACCGGGGCCCAAGAGACCCAGTACTTC | CASSIGTGAQETQYF
- | - | TRBJ2-1 | TRBV2 | TGTGCCAGCAGTGAGATTCTCCCCTCCTACAATGAGCAGTTCTTC | CASSEILPSYNEQFF
- | - | TRBJ2-3 | TRBV5-1 | TGCGCCAGCAGCCCACAGGAGAGAGATACGCAGTATTTT | CASSPQERDTQYF
- | - | TRBJ2-1 | TRBV19 | TGTGCCAGTAGCCGGTCCGGCATAGGTTACCTTAATGAGCAGTTCTTC | CASSRSGIGYLNEQFF
- | - | TRBJ1-5 | TRBV4-1 | TGCGCCAGCAGCCAGGATATTAGTCAGCCCCAGCATTTT | CASSQDISQPQHF
- | - | TRBJ1-5 | TRBV28 | TGTGCCAGCAGGATAGGATCGTTCAATCAGCCCCAGCATTTT | CASRIGSFNQPQHF
- | - | TRBJ2-5 | TRBV11-1 | TGTGCCAGCAGCTTTGCGAGGACGTCGGTCGAGACCCAGTACTTC | CASSFARTSVETQYF
- | - | TRBJ2-1 | TRBV6-5 | TGTGCCAGCAGTCTCGTAGTGGGGAGAGAGCAGTTCTTC | CASSLVVGREQFF